These 9 T cell receptor beta chains came from one sample sequenced in a study of T-cell reconstitution after alpha-beta-depleted transplantation in children. Unique molecular identifiers were used in preparing the TCRbeta library. TCRdb independently ran MiXCR on the PCR reads; one entry per CDR3 protein. The sample records some 490,000 distinct CDR3 sequences, roughly an eighth being singletons. The sample here was PBMCs from the stem cell graft donor, taken from the stem cell graft. The receptors come from a human donor who donated a stem cell graft to a child with combined immunodeficiency.

This clonotype was detected ten times or more. J is TRBJ2-2 and V is TRBV12-3 or TRBV12-4; 7 nucleotides agree with TRBD2. This CDR3 spans 15 amino acids. V dropped 0 bases and J dropped 4; count of bases not matched to a gene: 2. The DNA for the CDR3 is TGTGCCAGCAGTTTAGCGGGAGGGTTCACCGGGGAGCTGTTTTTT. It translates to CASSLAGGFTGELFF.

V gene TRBV7-9 combines with J gene TRBJ2-1; no clear D. Germline values: CDR1 SEHNR, CDR2 FQNEAQ (reference sequence). The CDR3 is 13 residues long. Trimming shortened V by 3 bases and J by 8 bases, and 11 bases separated the two germline ends. CDR3 sequence reads: CASSFGRVHEQFF. CDR3 nucleotide sequence: TGTGCCAGCAGCTTCGGACGAGTGCATGAGCAGTTCTTC. The whole variable domain, filled in from reference TRBV7-9 and TRBJ2-1, reads DTGVSQNPRHKITKRGQNVTFRCDPISEHNRLYWYRQTLGQGPEFLTYFQNEAQLEKSRLLSDRFSAERPKGSFSTLEIQRTEQGDSAMYLCASSFGRVHEQFFGPGTRLTVL.

The V and J genes are TRBV20-1 and TRBJ2-7; possibly TRBD1 or TRBD2 for D (6 bases each). CDR3 size: 14 residues. The germline CDR1 and CDR2 sequences are DFQATT and SNEGSKA (reference sequence). V lost 3 bases to trimming and J lost 3 bases, with 15 bases between them. CDR3 sequence (DNA): TGCAGTGCTAGGCTCGGAGGGGGTATCTACGAGCAGTACTTC. It specifies CSARLGGGIYEQYF.

This clonotype was seen many times. The chain uses TRBV10-3 and TRBJ2-1; D remains unclear. Germline CDR1 is ENHRY and CDR2 is SYGVKD. V lost 0 bases and J 2 bases, leaving 8 bases between the germline ends. The CDR3 length is 15 residues. In DNA, the CDR3 is TGTGCCATCAGTGAGTCCCGTAACGCCTACAATGAGCAGTTCTTC. The encoded protein is CAISESRNAYNEQFF.

V usage is TRBV5-1 and J usage is TRBJ2-1, with 8 bases fitting TRBD2. Germline V lookup: CDR1 SGHRS, CDR2 YFSETQ. The CDR3 loop spans 15 amino acids. The V gene end was trimmed by 0 bases and the J gene end by 4 bases; junction bases not matched to a gene: 3. As DNA, the CDR3 is TGCGCCAGCAGCTTGGAGCGGGGGCTTTACAATGAGCAGTTCTTC. Its translation is CASSLERGLYNEQFF.

There are many counts of this clonotype. The gene calls are TRBV24-1 and TRBJ2-2, with D unclear. V shed 1 base and J shed 7 bases, with 6 bases lying between them. Germline-derived CDR1 and CDR2 are KGHDR and SFDVKD. The CDR3 is 13 amino acids. The CDR3 coding sequence is TGTGCCACCAGTGATTTACACCGCGGGGAGCTGTTTTTT. Protein: CATSDLHRGELFF.

The chain carries TRBV9 and TRBJ2-3; D remains ambiguous. Trimming took 3 bases from V and 0 from J, leaving 14 bases between them. The CDR3 is made up of 16 amino acids. CDR1 SGDLS and CDR2 YYNGEE come from the germline V gene. The CDR3 DNA follows: TGTGCCAGCAGCGCCCGGCCCGAGGAGAGCACAGATACGCAGTATTTT. Translation: CASSARPEESTDTQYF.

This clonotype was counted only a few times. The chain is built from TRBV18 and TRBJ2-7; D gene uncertain. Deletions cut 4 bases from V and 3 bases from J, with 13 bases between. Germline values: CDR1 KGHSH, CDR2 LQKENI. The CDR3 has 14 amino acids. This CDR3 reads CASSLSEWGYEQYF. CDR3 nucleotides: TGTGCCAGCTCACTTTCGGAATGGGGCTACGAGCAGTACTTC.

This chain's CDR3 is CASSLESSGIEEQFF. The CDR3 DNA reads as TGTGCCAGCAGCTTAGAGAGTAGCGGGATTGAGGAGCAGTTCTTC. The chain couples TRBV7-2 to TRBJ2-1, with 8 bases that match TRBD2. This CDR3 has 15 residues. The germline V gene has CDR1 SGHTA and CDR2 FQGNSA. The junction had 9 bases not matched to a gene; V was cut back by 1 base and J by 10 bases.